The TCR beta chain under discussion was sequenced for a study of brain T cells in children with intractable seizures. Generated by immunoSEQ multiplex PCR, the TCRdb table keeps only in-frame clones and is missing some. The table includes 110,000 or so clones, under 95% detected once. V was pared by 7 bases and J by 8 bases, with 14 bases between. Germline assignment: CDR1 SEHNR and CDR2 FQNEAQ (reference sequence). This CDR3 is 12 amino acids long. Here the sequenced sample was peripheral blood, taken at surgery. This clonotype originated in a boy less than two years old with hemimegalencephaly and intractable seizures. The chain uses TRBV7-9 and TRBJ1-2, with no clear D. The CDR3 spells CASTLAGGGYTF. As DNA, the CDR3 is TGTGCCAGCACCCTCGCGGGAGGCGGCTACACCTTC.